These T cell receptor beta chains were read from a single sample in a study of beta chain features in type 1 diabetes. Assay: immunoSEQ multiplex PCR; the TCRdb copy retains only in-frame clones and omits some. The sample contains 150,000 to 200,000 clones, around 63% of which appear only once. The sequenced sample consisted of naive CD4+ T cells from blood. The receptors stem from a man under 40 with type 1 diabetes. Both conserved end residues are trimmed from each CDR3. Some rows have no size entry. The others give once, few or many, or a class for an expanded clone.

clone_size j_call v_call cdr3_aa
NA TRBJ2-7 TRBV7-2 ASSAGNYEQY
few TRBJ2-3 TRBV19 ASSNRGQGSDTQY
once TRBJ1-6 TRBV4-3 ASSQDPRRDNSPLH
NA TRBJ2-3 TRBV4-3 ASSQIASGGTDTQY
NA TRBJ2-3 TRBV11-3 ASSLRGSTDTQY
NA TRBJ2-1 TRBV19 ASRTLEGNEQF
NA NA TRBV29-1 SVLEGTGAYEQY
NA TRBJ2-5 TRBV7-2 ASSSQGSSETQY
NA TRBJ2-5 TRBV7-4 ASSFEVNWRQGARETQY
NA TRBJ2-7 TRBV7-9 ASSLADGLQY
NA TRBJ1-1 TRBV30 AWLTMGMNTEAF
NA TRBJ2-7 TRBV15 ATSRDPWYEQY
NA TRBJ2-5 TRBV29-1 SVVRGLRETQY
NA TRBJ1-1 TRBV29-1 SVVEGLNTEAF
NA TRBJ1-1 TRBV30 AGGTPYSEAF
NA TRBJ2-2 TRBV5-1 ASSLALAGTGELF
NA TRBJ1-4 TRBV29-1 SVEGTNEKLF
NA TRBJ1-2 TRBV28 ASRDSQGRRYGYT
NA TRBJ2-1 TRBV14 ASSLYPGQGSNEQF
NA TRBJ2-7 TRBV7-9 ASSFAGVNEQY
NA TRBJ1-2 TRBV29-1 SGDFGRDNYGYT
once TRBJ2-1 TRBV4-3 ASSQEGRGTYNEQF
NA TRBJ2-3 TRBV9 ASAGGTRTDTQY
few TRBJ2-3 TRBV30 AWSVGVAGDLMHTQY
NA TRBJ1-1 TRBV30 AWSGQGFTEAF
NA TRBJ1-2 TRBV20-1 SATENYGYT
NA TRBJ2-7 TRBV7-9 ASKSTGSYEQY
NA TRBJ1-4 TRBV28 AVRQGRNEKLF
NA TRBJ2-3 TRBV30 AWSEGQGADTQY
NA TRBJ2-7 TRBV9 ASAIATGQSYEQY
NA TRBJ2-7 TRBV4-3 ASSQEYQGTRYEQY
few TRBJ1-3 TRBV25-1 ASSEPGTGNTIY
NA TRBJ2-1 TRBV25-1 ASSEPHGRGYYNEQF
once TRBJ1-6 TRBV4-3 ASSQAYRVISPLH
NA TRBJ1-5 TRBV29-1 SVAGLGLGNQPQH
NA TRBJ2-3 TRBV7-6 ASSDILLAGGRGDTQY
few TRBJ2-5 TRBV30 AWSSGTQETQY
NA TRBJ2-5 TRBV7-2 ASSFAGLAGRETQY
NA TRBJ2-3 TRBV7-2 ASNLIWGDTQY
once TRBJ2-6 TRBV15 ATSRGMRGGANVLT
NA TRBJ1-5 TRBV29-1 SVRDTDQPQH
few TRBJ1-3 TRBV9 ASSASGNTIY
NA TRBJ2-5 TRBV25-1 ASSDWERETQY
NA TRBJ1-1 TRBV29-1 SALRATNTEAF
NA TRBJ1-6 TRBV18 ASSPGTGGTNSPLH
NA TRBJ2-5 TRBV29-1 SAPKGTGQETQY
few TRBJ1-3 TRBV29-1 SAYRDGNTIY
once TRBJ2-1 TRBV7-9 ASSLASSGGGDEQF
few TRBJ2-7 TRBV29-1 SVNFPVPSEQY
few TRBJ1-6 TRBV29-1 SVSTGSNDSPLH
NA TRBJ1-3 TRBV30 AWSTGQLSGNTIY
few TRBJ2-5 TRBV4-3 ASSQAARAQETQY
few TRBJ2-7 TRBV13 ASSLKHPYYEQY